This is a list of T cell receptor beta chains from one sample in a study of beta chain features in type 1 diabetes. Sequencing used immunoSEQ multiplex PCR; TCRdb keeps in-frame clones, though not all of them. The table shows 240,000 or so clones, with about 63% occurring only once. Sequencing was performed on naive CD4+ T cells from blood. The receptor set was obtained from a man aged 25-45 years in good health. Each CDR3 is given with its conserved first and last residue. The order of the fields is V gene, CDR3 length, D gene, clone size, J gene, CDR3 DNA, CDR3 protein. The D gene is left open where the match is weak. Clone size, where shown, is once, few, many, or a class for clones that have expanded.

>TRBV30|15|TRBD2|once|TRBJ2-3
TGTGCCTGGAGTACCGGGACTAGAAGGATCAGGACGCAGTATTTT
CAWSTGTRRIRTQYF
>TRBV6-5|13|.|.|TRBJ2-5
TGTGCCAGCAGTTTTAAGGCGAAAGAGACCCAGTACTTC
CASSFKAKETQYF
>TRBV2|11|.|.|TRBJ2-1
TGTGCCAGCAGGACTCACAATGAGCAGTTCTTC
CASRTHNEQFF
>TRBV7-2|14|.|.|TRBJ2-6
TGTGCCAGCAGCCAAACTCTGAGGGCCAACGTCCTGACTTTC
CASSQTLRANVLTF
>TRBV2|15|.|once|TRBJ2-3
TGTGCCAGCAGCGCACTTAGCGCTAGCACAGATACGCAGTATTTT
CASSALSASTDTQYF
>TRBV30|15|TRBD1|.|TRBJ2-7
TGTGCCTGGAGTCGAACCGGGACAGGGCCCTACGAGCAGTACTTC
CAWSRTGTGPYEQYF
>TRBV29-1|13|.|.|TRBJ2-1
TGCAGCGTTGGAAGCAGGGCGGAGGCTGAGCAGTTCTTC
CSVGSRAEAEQFF
>TRBV27|15|.|.|TRBJ2-1
TGTGCCAGCAGTTTATCCGCGGGTGGTTGGAATGAGCAGTTCTTC
CASSLSAGGWNEQFF
>TRBV7-6|16|.|.|TRBJ2-1
TGTGCCAGCAGCTTACGGCTCGGGATAGCGGCCGATGAGCAGTTCTTC
CASSLRLGIAADEQFF
>TRBV5-1|15|TRBD2|.|TRBJ2-5
TGCGCCAGCAGCTTGGTTCCTAGCGGGGGCCCGACCCAGTACTTC
CASSLVPSGGPTQYF
>TRBV30|12|TRBD2|.|TRBJ2-1
TGTGCCTGGATCTTGCGGGAGGGCTCTGAATTCTTC
CAWILREGSEFF
>TRBV29-1|14|TRBD1|.|TRBJ2-1
TGCAGCGTGGACTTACAGGGGGGCTACAATGAGCAGTTCTTC
CSVDLQGGYNEQFF
>TRBV7-2|13|.|.|TRBJ2-1
TGTGCCAGCAGCATGGCCCGGGACAATGAGCAGTTCTTC
CASSMARDNEQFF
>TRBV27|15|TRBD1|.|TRBJ2-7
TGTGCCAGCAGTTTAGCGGGGACAGGGACCTACGAGCAGTACTTC
CASSLAGTGTYEQYF
>TRBV30|13|TRBD2|.|TRBJ2-4
TGTGCCTGGAGTGTCCCGGGAGGGCGCATTCAGTACTTC
CAWSVPGGRIQYF
>TRBV6-5|13|.|.|TRBJ2-3
TGTGCCAGCAGTCCTGCGGCCGTTGATACGCAGTATTTT
CASSPAAVDTQYF
>TRBV29-1|14|TRBD1|.|TRBJ2-1
TGCAGCGTTACAAGGACAGGGGGCTACAATGAGCAGTTCTTC
CSVTRTGGYNEQFF
>TRBV30|15|.|few|TRBJ2-3
TGTGCCTGGAGTATAGGAGGGGGCCGCACAGATACGCAGTATTTT
CAWSIGGGRTDTQYF